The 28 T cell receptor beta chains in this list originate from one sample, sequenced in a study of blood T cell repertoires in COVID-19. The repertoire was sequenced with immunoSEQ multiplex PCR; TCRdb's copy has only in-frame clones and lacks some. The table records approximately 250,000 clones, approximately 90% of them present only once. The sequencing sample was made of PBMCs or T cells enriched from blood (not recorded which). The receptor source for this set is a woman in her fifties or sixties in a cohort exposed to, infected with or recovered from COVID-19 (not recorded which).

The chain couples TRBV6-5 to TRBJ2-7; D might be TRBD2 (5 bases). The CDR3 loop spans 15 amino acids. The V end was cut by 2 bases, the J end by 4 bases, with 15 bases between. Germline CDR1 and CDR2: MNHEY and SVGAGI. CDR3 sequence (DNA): TGTGCCAGCAGTTACCAGATCGGCTGGACTTACGAGCAGTACTTC. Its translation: CASSYQIGWTYEQYF.

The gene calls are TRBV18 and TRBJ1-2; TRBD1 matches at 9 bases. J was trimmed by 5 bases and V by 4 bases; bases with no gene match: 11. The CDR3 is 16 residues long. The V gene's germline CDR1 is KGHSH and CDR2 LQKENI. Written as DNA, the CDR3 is TGTGCCAGCTCACAGCCGGGACAGGGAAGTCTTTATGGCTACACCTTC. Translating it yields CASSQPGQGSLYGYTF.

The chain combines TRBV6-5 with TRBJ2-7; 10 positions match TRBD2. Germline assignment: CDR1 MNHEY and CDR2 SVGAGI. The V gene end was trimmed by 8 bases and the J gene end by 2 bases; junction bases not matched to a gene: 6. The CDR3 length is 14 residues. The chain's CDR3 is CASGIAGGPYEQYF. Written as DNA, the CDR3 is TGTGCCAGCGGAATAGCGGGAGGTCCCTACGAGCAGTACTTC.

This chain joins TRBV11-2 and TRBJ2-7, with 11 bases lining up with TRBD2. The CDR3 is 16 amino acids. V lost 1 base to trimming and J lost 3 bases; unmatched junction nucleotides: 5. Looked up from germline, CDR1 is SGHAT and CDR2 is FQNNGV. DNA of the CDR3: TGTGCCAGCAGCTTAGCCGAGACTAGCGGGATCTACGAGCAGTACTTC. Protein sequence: CASSLAETSGIYEQYF.

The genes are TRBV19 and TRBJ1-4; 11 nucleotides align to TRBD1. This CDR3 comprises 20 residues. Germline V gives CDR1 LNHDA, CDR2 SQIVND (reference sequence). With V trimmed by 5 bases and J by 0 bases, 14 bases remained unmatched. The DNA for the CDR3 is TGTGCCAGTAGTCGGGCCCCCGGGACAGGGGGGCATGCAACTAATGAAAAACTGTTTTTT. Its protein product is CASSRAPGTGGHATNEKLFF.

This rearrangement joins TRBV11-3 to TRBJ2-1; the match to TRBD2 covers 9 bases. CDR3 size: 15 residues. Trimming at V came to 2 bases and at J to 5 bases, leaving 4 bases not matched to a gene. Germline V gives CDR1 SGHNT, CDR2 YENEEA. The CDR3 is CASSLRSGGNNEQFF. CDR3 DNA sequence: TGTGCCAGCAGCTTAAGGAGCGGGGGGAACAATGAGCAGTTCTTC.

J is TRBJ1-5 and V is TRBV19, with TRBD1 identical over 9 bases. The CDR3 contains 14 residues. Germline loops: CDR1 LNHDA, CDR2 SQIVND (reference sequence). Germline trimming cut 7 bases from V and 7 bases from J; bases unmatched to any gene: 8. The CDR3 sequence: CASTGQGGRQPQHF. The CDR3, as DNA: TGTGCCAGTACGGGACAGGGAGGAAGACAGCCCCAGCATTTT.

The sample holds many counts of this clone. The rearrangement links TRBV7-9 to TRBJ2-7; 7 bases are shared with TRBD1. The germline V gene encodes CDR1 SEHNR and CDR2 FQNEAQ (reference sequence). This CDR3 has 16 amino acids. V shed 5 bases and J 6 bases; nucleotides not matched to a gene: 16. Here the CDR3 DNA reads TGTGCCAGCAGCACCTGGGACAGCGCTGCGGGTGGCGAGCAGTACTTC. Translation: CASSTWDSAAGGEQYF. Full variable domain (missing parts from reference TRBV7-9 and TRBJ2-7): DTGVSQNPRHKITKRGQNVTFRCDPISEHNRLYWYRQTLGQGPEFLTYFQNEAQLEKSRLLSDRFSAERPKGSFSTLEIQRTEQGDSAMYLCASSTWDSAAGGEQYFGPGTRLTVT.

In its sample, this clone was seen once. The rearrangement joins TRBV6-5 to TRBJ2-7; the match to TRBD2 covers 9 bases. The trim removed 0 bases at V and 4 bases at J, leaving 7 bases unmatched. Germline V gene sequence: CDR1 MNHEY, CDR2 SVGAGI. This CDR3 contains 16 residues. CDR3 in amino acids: CASSYSWREGSYEQYF. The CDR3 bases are TGTGCCAGCAGTTACTCCTGGCGGGAGGGTTCTTACGAGCAGTACTTC.

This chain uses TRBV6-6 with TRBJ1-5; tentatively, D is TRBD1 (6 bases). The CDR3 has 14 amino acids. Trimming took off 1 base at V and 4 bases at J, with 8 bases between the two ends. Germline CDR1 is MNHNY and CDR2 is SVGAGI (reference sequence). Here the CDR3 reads CASSYYGQNQPQHF. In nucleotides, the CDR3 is TGTGCCAGCAGTTACTATGGACAGAATCAGCCCCAGCATTTT.

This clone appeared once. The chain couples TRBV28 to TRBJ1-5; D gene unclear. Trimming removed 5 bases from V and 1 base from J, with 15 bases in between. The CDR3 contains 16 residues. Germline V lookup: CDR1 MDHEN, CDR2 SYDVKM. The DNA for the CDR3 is TGTGCCAGCAGTCCTCCCCGGCTGGAGAGCAATCAGCCCCAGCATTTT. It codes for CASSPPRLESNQPQHF.

CDR3 amino acids: CASTVGNTIYF. The CDR3 coding sequence is TGTGCCAGCACGGTCGGAAACACCATATATTTT. V gene TRBV12-3 or TRBV12-4 combines with J gene TRBJ1-3; unclear D gene. The CDR3 has 11 amino acids. V lost 7 bases, J lost 4 bases, and 5 bases lay in between.

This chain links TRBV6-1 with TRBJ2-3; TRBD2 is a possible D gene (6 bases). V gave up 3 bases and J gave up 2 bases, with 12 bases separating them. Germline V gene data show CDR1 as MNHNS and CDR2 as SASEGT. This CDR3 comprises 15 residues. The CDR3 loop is CASSEWGRYTDTQYF. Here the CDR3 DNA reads TGTGCCAGCAGTGAGTGGGGGAGGTACACAGATACGCAGTATTTT.

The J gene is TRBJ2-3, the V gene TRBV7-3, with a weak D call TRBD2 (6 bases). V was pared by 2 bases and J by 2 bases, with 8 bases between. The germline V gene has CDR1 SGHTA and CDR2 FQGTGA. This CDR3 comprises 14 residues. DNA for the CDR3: TGTGCCAGCAGCTTAGGGACTTCCACAGATACGCAGTATTTT. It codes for CASSLGTSTDTQYF. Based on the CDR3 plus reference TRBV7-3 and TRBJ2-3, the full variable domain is GAGVSQTPSNKVTEKGKYVELRCDPISGHTALYWYRQSLGQGPEFLIYFQGTGAADDSGLPNDRFFAVRPEGSVSTLKIQRTERGDSAVYLCASSLGTSTDTQYFGPGTRLTVL.

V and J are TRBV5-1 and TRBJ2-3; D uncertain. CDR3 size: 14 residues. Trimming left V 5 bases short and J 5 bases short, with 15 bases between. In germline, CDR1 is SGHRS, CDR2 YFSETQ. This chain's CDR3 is CASRVGPAGDTQYF. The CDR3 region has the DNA TGCGCCAGCAGAGTGGGCCCTGCAGGAGATACGCAGTATTTT.

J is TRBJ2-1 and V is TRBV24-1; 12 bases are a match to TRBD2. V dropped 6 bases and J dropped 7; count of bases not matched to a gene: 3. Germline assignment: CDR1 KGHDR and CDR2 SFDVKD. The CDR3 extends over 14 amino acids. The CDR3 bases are TGTGCCACCAGTTCTAGCGGGAGGGTAAATGAGCAGTTCTTC. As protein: CATSSSGRVNEQFF.

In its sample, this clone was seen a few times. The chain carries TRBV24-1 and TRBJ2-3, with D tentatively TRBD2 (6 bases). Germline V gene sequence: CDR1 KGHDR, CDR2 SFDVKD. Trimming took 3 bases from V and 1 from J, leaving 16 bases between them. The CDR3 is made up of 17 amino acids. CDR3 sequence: CATSDGGLTDRTDTQYF. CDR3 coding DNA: TGTGCCACCAGTGATGGAGGACTAACGGACCGCACAGATACGCAGTATTTT.

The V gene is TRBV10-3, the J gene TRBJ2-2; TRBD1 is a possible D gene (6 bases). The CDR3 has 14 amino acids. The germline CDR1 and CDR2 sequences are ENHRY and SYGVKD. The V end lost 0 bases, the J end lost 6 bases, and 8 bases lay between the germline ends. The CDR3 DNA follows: TGTGCCATCAGTGAGTCAGGGGGATCCGGGGAGCTGTTTTTT. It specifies CAISESGGSGELFF.

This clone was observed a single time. The CDR3 reads CASSIVAGPPNTEAFF. For the CDR3, the DNA is TGTGCCAGTAGTATAGTCGCTGGGCCGCCGAACACTGAAGCTTTCTTT. The gene calls are TRBV19 and TRBJ1-1; D remains unclear. The CDR3 contains 16 residues. Germline values: CDR1 LNHDA, CDR2 SQIVND (reference sequence). V gave up 1 base and J gave up 1 base, with 13 bases separating them.

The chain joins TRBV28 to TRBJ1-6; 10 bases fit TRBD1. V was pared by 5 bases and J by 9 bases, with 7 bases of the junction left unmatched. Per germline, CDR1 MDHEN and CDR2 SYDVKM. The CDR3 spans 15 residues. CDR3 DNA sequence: TGTGCCAGCAGTCCTCGGACAGGGGGATTTTCACCCCTCCACTTT. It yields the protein CASSPRTGGFSPLHF. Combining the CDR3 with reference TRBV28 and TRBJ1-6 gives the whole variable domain DVKVTQSSRYLVKRTGEKVFLECVQDMDHENMFWYRQDPGLGLRLIYFSYDVKMKEKGDIPEGYSVSREKKERFSLILESASTNQTSMYLCASSPRTGGFSPLHFGNGTRLTVT.

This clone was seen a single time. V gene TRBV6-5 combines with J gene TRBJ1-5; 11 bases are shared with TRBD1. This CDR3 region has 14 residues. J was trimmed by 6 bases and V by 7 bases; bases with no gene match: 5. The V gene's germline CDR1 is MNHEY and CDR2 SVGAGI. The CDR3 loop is CASIRTGGFQPQHF. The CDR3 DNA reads TGTGCCAGCATTCGGACAGGGGGCTTTCAGCCCCAGCATTTT.

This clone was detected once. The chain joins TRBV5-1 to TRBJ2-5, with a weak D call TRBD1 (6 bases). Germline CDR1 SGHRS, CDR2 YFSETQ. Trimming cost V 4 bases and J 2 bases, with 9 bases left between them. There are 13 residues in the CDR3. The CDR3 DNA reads TGCGCCAGCAGCGGTGGACAGCAAGAGACCCAGTACTTC. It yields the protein CASSGGQQETQYF.

Here the CDR3 DNA reads TGTGCCAGCAGCTGGGGCCAGAACACTGAAGCTTTCTTT. Translating gives CASSWGQNTEAFF. The J gene is TRBJ1-1, the V gene TRBV7-2; weak D call: TRBD1 (5 bases). Germline CDR1 reads SGHTA; CDR2 reads FQGNSA. This CDR3 contains 13 residues. V was shortened by 4 bases and J by 1 base, with 7 bases between the two germline ends. Using reference TRBV7-2 and TRBJ1-1 for the parts outside the CDR3, the full variable domain is GAGVSQSPSNKVTEKGKDVELRCDPISGHTALYWYRQSLGQGLEFLIYFQGNSAPDKSGLPSDRFSAERTGGSVSTLTIQRTQQEDSAVYLCASSWGQNTEAFFGQGTRLTVV.

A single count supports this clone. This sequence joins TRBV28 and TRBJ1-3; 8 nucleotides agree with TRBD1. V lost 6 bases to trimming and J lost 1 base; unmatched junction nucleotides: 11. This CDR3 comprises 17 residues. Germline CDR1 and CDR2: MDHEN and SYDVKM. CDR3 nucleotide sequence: TGTGCCAGCAGGGACAGGGTTGGCCCTAGATCTGGAAACACCATATATTTT. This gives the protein CASRDRVGPRSGNTIYF.

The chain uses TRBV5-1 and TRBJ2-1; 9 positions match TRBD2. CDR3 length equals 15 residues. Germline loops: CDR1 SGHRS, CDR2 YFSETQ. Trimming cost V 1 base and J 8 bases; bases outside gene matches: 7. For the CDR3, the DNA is TGCGCCAGCAGCTTGCGGCCTAGCGGGGATTATGAGCAGTTCTTC. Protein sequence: CASSLRPSGDYEQFF. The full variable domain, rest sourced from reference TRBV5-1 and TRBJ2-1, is KAGVTQTPRYLIKTRGQQVTLSCSPISGHRSVSWYQQTPGQGLQFLFEYFSETQRNKGNFPGRFSGRQFSNSRSEMNVSTLELGDSALYLCASSLRPSGDYEQFFGPGTRLTVL.

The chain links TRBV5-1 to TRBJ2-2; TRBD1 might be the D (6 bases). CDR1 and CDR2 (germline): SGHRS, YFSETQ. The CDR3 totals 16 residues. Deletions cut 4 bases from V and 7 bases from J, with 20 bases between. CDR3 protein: CASSRGTQGTGGELFF. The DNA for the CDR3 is TGCGCCAGCAGCCGTGGGACACAGGGTACGGGCGGGGAGCTGTTTTTT.

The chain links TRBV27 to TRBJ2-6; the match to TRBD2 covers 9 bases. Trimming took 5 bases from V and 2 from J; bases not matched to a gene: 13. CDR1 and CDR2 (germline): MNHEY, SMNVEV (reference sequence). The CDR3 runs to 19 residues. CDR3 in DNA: TGTGCCAGCAGTCCCTCTTTAGCGGGAGTGAGAGCTGGGGCCAACGTCCTGACTTTC. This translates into CASSPSLAGVRAGANVLTF.

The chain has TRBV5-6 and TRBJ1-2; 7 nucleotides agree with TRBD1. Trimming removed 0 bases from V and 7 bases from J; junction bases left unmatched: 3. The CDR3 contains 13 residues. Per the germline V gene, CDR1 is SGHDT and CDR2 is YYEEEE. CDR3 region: CASSLVGGSGYTF. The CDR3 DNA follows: TGTGCCAGCAGCTTGGTAGGGGGCTCTGGCTACACCTTC.